The 10 T cell receptor beta chains in this list originate from one sample, sequenced in a study of memory CD4+ T cells and cytomegalovirus serostatus (dated by TCRdb to about 2019). Library method: the immunoSEQ multiplex PCR assay. TCRdb took this table from immuneACCESS and kept in-frame rearrangements with V and J called. Such tables lack part of the clones; where checked against another copy, unresolved V genes explain under half of the gap, and the rest is unexplained. The sample table holds about 64,000 clones, of which over 60% were seen once. Of the sample, 0.75% to 0.9% falls within the top ten clones. A FACSAria II was used to sort memory CD4+ T cells, defined as single viable CD3+CD4+CD8-CD45RO+ cells. Source material: memory CD4+ T cells from blood. The receptors stem from an adult in good health and CMV-seronegative.

This clone was seen a handful of times. CDR3 sequence: CASSYGDTQYF. The CDR3 coding sequence is TGTGCCAGCAGCTACGGGGATACGCAGTATTTT. The chain joins TRBV5-8 to TRBJ2-3; the D is unclear. Per germline, CDR1 SGHTS and CDR2 YDEGEE. There are 11 residues in the CDR3. With 3 bases removed from V and 6 bases from J, the gap between germline ends came to 5 bases.

The V and J genes are TRBV5-6 and TRBJ2-1; unclear D gene. Germline CDR1 is SGHDT and CDR2 is YYEEEE. This CDR3 has 16 residues. With 4 bases removed from V and 8 bases from J, the gap between germline ends came to 22 bases. The chain's CDR3 is CASSQPAPRWTDEQFF. In DNA, the CDR3 is TGTGCCAGCAGCCAGCCGGCACCACGGTGGACCGATGAGCAGTTCTTC.

The CDR3 protein is CASSLPLPGLANEQFF. The CDR3 bases are TGCGCCAGCAGCTTACCCCTTCCGGGACTAGCGAATGAGCAGTTCTTC. The chain is built from TRBV5-1 and TRBJ2-1; 10 bases line up with TRBD2. The length of the CDR3 is 16 residues. Trimming removed 2 bases from V and 7 bases from J; junction bases left unmatched: 9. Germline CDR1 reads SGHRS; CDR2 reads YFSETQ.

CDR3 in amino acids: CASSERSNTEAFF. In nucleotides, the CDR3 is TGTGCCAGCAGTGAACGGTCGAACACTGAAGCTTTCTTT. The chain is built from TRBV6-1 and TRBJ1-1; D ambiguous. The CDR3 extends over 13 amino acids. V lost 2 bases, J lost 1 base, and 5 bases lay in between. CDR1 and CDR2 (germline): MNHNS, SASEGT.

This chain joins TRBV6-1 and TRBJ2-5; 8 nucleotides line up with TRBD1. This CDR3 comprises 16 residues. The germline V gene has CDR1 MNHNS and CDR2 SASEGT. Trimming removed 3 bases from V and 1 base from J; junction bases left unmatched: 7. DNA for the CDR3: TGTGCCAGCAGTGATCCGTTTGGGACAGGCCAAGAGACCCAGTACTTC. Its protein is CASSDPFGTGQETQYF.

V and J are TRBV25-1 and TRBJ2-7; 11 bases align to TRBD1. Germline CDR1 MGHDK, CDR2 SYGVNS. The V and J ends lost 5 bases and 2 bases, in that order; junction bases with no gene match: 2. The CDR3 is made up of 14 amino acids. For the CDR3, the DNA is TGTGCCAGCAGTATGGGACAGGGGGCCTACGAGCAGTACTTC. This encodes CASSMGQGAYEQYF.

This clone was counted a single time. The rearrangement uses TRBV19 and TRBJ2-2; TRBD1 aligns across 10 bases. V was clipped by 9 bases and J by 7 bases; unmatched bases: 5. Per the germline V gene, CDR1 is LNHDA and CDR2 is SQIVND (reference sequence). This CDR3 comprises 13 residues. CDR3 in amino acids: CASRQGAGGELFF. The CDR3 DNA follows: TGTGCCAGCCGACAGGGGGCGGGCGGGGAGCTGTTTTTT.

For the CDR3, the DNA is TGTGCCATCAGTGAGACGACTAACAGCCCCTACGAGCAGTACTTC. Amino acids: CAISETTNSPYEQYF. V gene TRBV10-3 combines with J gene TRBJ2-7; TRBD2 might be the D (5 bases). CDR3 length: 15 residues. With 2 bases removed from V and 2 bases from J, the gap between germline ends came to 13 bases. Germline values: CDR1 ENHRY, CDR2 SYGVKD.

The chain carries TRBV7-8 and TRBJ1-5; D possibly corresponds to TRBD1 (5 bases). The CDR3 totals 14 residues. In germline, CDR1 is SGHVS, CDR2 FQNEAQ. With 5 bases removed from V and 2 bases from J, the gap between germline ends came to 10 bases. CDR3 in DNA: TGTGCCAGCAGCCTTGGGGGGGGCAATCAGCCCCAGCATTTT. It is translated as CASSLGGGNQPQHF.

The rearrangement joins TRBV30 to TRBJ1-1, with a possible D match to TRBD1 (5 bases). The germline V gene encodes CDR1 GTSNPN and CDR2 SVGIG (reference sequence). V dropped 2 bases and J dropped 2 bases, with 12 bases sitting between them. The CDR3 is 14 amino acids. The CDR3 nucleotides read TGTGCCTGGAGTCCTGGGACCGCTAACACTGAAGCTTTCTTT. Protein: CAWSPGTANTEAFF.